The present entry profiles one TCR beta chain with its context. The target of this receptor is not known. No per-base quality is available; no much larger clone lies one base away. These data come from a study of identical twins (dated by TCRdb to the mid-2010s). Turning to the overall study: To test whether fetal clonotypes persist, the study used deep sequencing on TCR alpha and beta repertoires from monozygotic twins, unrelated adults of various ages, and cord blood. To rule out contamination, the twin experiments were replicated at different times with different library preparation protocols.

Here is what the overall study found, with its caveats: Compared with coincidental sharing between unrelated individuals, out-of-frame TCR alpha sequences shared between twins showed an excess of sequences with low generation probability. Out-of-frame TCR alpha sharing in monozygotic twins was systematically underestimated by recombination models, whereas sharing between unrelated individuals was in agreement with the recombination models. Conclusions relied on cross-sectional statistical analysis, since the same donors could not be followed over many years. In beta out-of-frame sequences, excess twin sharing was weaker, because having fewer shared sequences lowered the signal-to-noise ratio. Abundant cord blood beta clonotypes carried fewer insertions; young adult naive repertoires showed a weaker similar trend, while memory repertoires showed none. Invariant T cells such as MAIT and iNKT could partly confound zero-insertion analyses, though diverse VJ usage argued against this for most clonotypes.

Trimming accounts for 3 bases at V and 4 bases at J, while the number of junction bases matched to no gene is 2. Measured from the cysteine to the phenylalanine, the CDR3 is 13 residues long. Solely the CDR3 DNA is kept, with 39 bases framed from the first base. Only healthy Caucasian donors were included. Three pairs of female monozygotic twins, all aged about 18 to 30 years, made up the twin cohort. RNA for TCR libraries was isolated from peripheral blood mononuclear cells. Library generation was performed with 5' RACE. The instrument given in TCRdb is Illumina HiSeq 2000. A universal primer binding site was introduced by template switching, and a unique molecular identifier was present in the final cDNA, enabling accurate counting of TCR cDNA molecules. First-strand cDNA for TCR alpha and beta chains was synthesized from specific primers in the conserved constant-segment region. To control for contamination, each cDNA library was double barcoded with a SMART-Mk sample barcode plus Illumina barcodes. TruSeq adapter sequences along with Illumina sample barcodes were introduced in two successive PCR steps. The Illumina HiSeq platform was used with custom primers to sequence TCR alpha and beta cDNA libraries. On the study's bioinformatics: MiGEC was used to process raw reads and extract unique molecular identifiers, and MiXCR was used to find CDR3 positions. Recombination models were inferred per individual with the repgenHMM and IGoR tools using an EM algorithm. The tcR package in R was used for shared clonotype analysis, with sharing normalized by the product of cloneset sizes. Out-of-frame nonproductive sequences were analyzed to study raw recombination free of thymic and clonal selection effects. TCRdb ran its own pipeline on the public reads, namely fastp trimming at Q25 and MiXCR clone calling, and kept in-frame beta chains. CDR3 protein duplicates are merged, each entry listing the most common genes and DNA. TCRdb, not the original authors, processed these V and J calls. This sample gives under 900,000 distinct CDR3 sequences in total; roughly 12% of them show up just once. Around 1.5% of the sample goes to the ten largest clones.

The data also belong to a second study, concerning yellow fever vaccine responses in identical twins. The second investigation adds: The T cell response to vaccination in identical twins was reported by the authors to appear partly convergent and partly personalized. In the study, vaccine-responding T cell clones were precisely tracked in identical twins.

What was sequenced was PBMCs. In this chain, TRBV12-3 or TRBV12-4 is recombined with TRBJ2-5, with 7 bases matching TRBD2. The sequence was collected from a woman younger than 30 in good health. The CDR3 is CASSFREVETQYF. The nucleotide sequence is TGTGCCAGCAGTTTTCGGGAGGTAGAGACCCAGTACTTC.